This TCR beta chain is drawn from a study of T cell responses to AZD1222 COVID-19 vaccine. Findings and limits, study-wide: Dominant at 160-218 and 743-854, vaccine-associated CD4 TCRs also spanned spike. In a largely white British group with more females than males, clonal diversity was possibly underestimated. Just a handful of AZD1222 recipients were seropositive at baseline.

A word on this clone: Its specificity is not known.

The CDR3 runs to 11 residues. Trimming shortened V by 2 bases and J by 4 bases, and 3 bases separated the two germline ends. CDR1 is SGHDT, CDR2 YYEEEE, per germline. Here immunoSEQ multiplex PCR was the method, and the copy in TCRdb shows in-frame clones only, minus some. The repertoire has roughly 100,000 clones, 82% of them found once; the top ten carry approximately 5.1%. The V call is TRBV5-6, the J call TRBJ1-1, with unresolved D. The TCR comes from an adult in good health. This sample comprised peripheral blood, obtained on day 0 of AZD1222 vaccination. In DNA, the CDR3 is TGTGCCAGCAGCTTACGCACTGAAGCTTTCTTT. Protein sequence: CASSLRTEAFF.